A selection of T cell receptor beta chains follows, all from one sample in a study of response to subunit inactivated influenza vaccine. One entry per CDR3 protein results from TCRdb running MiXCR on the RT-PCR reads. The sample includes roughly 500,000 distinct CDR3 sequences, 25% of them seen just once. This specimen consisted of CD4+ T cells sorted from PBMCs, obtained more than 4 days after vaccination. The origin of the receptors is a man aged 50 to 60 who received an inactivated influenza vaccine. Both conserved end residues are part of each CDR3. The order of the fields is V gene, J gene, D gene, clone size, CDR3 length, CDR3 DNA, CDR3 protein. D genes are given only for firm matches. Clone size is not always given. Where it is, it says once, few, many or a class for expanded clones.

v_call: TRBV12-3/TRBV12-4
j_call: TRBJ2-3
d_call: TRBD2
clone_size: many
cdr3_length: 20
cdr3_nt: TGTGCCAGCAGTTTTCGATCCTACCTAGCGGGGGGCCCCTTCAGGGATACGCAGTATTTT
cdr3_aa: CASSFRSYLAGGPFRDTQYF

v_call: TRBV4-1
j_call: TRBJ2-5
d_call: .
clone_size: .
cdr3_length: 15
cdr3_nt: TGCGCCAGCAGCCAACCGGGTAGGGGGGAAGAGACCCAGTACTTC
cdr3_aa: CASSQPGRGEETQYF

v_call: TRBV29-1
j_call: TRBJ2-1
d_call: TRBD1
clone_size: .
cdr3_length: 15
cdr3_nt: TGCAGCGTCCCCGGGACAGGGGCTACCTACAATGAGCAGTTCTTC
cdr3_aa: CSVPGTGATYNEQFF

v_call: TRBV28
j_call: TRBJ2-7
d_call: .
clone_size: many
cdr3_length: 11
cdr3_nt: TGTGCCAGCAGTTTACGTTACGAGCAGTACTTC
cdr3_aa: CASSLRYEQYF

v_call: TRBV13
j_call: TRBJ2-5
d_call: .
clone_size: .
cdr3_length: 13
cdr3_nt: TGTGCCAGCAGCAAAGCAAATCGGGAGACCCAGTACTTC
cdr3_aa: CASSKANRETQYF

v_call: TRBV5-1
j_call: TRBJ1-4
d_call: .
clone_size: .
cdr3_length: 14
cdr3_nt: TGCGCCAGCAGCTTTTGGGGGCAAGGTGAAAAACTGTTTTTT
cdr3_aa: CASSFWGQGEKLFF

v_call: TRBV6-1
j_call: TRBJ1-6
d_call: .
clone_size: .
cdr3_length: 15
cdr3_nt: TGTGCCAGCGCGCGCGGGCTTGGGAGTAATTCACCCCTCCACTTT
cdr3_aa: CASARGLGSNSPLHF

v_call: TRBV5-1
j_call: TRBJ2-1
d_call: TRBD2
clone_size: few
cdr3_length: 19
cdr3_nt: TGCGCCAGCAGCTTGGTAGGCCCCCGCGGGGGGCTTTCCTACAATGAGCAGTTCTTC
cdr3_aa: CASSLVGPRGGLSYNEQFF

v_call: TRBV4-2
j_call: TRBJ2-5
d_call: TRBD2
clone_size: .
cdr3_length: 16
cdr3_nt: TGTGCCAGCAGCCAGCTCCTGACTAGCGGGAGGGGGACCCAGTACTTC
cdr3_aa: CASSQLLTSGRGTQYF

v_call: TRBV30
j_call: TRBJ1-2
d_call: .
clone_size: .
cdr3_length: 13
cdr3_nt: TGTGCCTGGAGTAAGAACCTGGGGTATGGCTACACCTTC
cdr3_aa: CAWSKNLGYGYTF

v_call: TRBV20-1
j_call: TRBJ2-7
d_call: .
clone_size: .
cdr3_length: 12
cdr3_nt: TGCAGTGCTAGAAGGACGGCCGGCGAGCAGTACTTC
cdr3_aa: CSARRTAGEQYF

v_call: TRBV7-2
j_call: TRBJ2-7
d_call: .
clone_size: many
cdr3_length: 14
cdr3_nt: TGTGCCAGCAGCTTCTGGACGGAGAACTACGAGCAGTACTTC
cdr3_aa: CASSFWTENYEQYF

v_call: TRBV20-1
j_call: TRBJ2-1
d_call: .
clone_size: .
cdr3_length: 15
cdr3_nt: TGCAGTGCTAGAGTGCGGGCGGACGCTTACAATGAGCAGTTCTTC
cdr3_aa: CSARVRADAYNEQFF

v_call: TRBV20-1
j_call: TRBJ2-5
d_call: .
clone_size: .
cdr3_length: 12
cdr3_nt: TGCAGTGCTAGACACAGGAAGGAGACCCAGTACTTC
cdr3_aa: CSARHRKETQYF

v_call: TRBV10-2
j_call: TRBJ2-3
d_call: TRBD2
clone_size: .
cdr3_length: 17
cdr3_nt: TGCGCCAGCAGTGGATCTAGCGGGGGGGCGTCGACAGATACGCAGTATTTT
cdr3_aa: CASSGSSGGASTDTQYF

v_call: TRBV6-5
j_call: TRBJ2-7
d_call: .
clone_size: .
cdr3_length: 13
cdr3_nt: TGTGCCAGCAGTTACGGCGGATTCTACGAGCAGTACTTC
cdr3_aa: CASSYGGFYEQYF

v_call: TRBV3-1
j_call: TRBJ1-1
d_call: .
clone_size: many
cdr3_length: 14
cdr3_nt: TGTGCCAGCAGCCAAGGCAGCTTGAACACTGAAGCTTTCTTT
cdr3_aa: CASSQGSLNTEAFF

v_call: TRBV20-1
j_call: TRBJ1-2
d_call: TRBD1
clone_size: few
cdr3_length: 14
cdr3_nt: TGCAGTGCTAGATTGGGACAGACCAGCTATGGCTACACCTTC
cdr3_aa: CSARLGQTSYGYTF

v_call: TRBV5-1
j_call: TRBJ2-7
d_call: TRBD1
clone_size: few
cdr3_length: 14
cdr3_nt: TGCGCCAGCAGCAGGGGACAGGGCGCGGGGGAGCAGTACTTC
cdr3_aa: CASSRGQGAGEQYF

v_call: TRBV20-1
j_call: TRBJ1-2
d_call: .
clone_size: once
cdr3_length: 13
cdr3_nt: TGCAGTGCTAGAGATGGGGGGCGAGATGGCTACACCTTC
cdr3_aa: CSARDGGRDGYTF

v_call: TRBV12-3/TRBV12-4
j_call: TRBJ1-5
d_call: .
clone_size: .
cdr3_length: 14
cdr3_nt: TGTGCCAGCAGTCTAGGACCGTCCGGGCCGCCCCAGCATTTT
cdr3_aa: CASSLGPSGPPQHF

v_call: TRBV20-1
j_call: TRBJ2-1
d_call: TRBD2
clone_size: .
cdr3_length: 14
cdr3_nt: TGCAGTGCTATAACTAGCGGGCACTACAATGAGCAGTTCTTC
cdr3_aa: CSAITSGHYNEQFF

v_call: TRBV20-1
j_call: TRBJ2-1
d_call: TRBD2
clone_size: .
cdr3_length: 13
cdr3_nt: TGCAGTGCTAAAGCGGGAGCCGGTAATGAGCAGTTCTTC
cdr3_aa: CSAKAGAGNEQFF

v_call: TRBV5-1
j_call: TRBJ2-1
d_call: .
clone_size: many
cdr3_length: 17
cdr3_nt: TGCGCCAGCAGCTTGGAGGCCGATGTCTACCTCTACAATGAGCAGTTCTTC
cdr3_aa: CASSLEADVYLYNEQFF

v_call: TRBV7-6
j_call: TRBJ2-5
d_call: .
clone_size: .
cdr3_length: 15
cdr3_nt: TGTGCCAGCAGCTTCGGGGGGCGGGTTCAAGAGACCCAGTACTTC
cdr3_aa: CASSFGGRVQETQYF

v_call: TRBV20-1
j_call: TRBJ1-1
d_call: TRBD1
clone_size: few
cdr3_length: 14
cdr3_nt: TGCAGTGCTAGAGATCACAGGGGGAGGACTGAAGCTTTCTTT
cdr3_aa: CSARDHRGRTEAFF

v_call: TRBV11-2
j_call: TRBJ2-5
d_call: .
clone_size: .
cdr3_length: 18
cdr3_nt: TGTGCCAGCAGCTTAGGGGCTGGAGCGCCCTACTACCAAGAGACCCAGTACTTC
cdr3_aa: CASSLGAGAPYYQETQYF

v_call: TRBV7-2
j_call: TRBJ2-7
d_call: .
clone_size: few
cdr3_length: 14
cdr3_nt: TGTGCCAGCAGCTTGTGGCAGAGCTCCTACGAGCAGTACTTC
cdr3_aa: CASSLWQSSYEQYF

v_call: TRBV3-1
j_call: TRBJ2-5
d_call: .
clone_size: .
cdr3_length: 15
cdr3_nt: TGTGCCAGCAGCCTCCTACTGGACAGTCAAGAGACCCAGTACTTC
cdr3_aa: CASSLLLDSQETQYF

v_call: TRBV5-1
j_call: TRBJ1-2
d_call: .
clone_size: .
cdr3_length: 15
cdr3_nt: TGCGCCAGCAGAACCGGGACCGCACGGGCATATGGCTACACCTTC
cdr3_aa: CASRTGTARAYGYTF

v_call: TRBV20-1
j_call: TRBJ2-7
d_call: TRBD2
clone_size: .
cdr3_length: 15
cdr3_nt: TGCAGTGCTAGAAGGCTAGCGGGGGACTTCTACGAGCAGTACTTC
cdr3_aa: CSARRLAGDFYEQYF

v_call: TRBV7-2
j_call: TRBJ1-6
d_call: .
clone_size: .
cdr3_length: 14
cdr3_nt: TGTGCCAGCAGCTTTTCAGGGTACAATTCACCCCTCCACTTT
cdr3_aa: CASSFSGYNSPLHF

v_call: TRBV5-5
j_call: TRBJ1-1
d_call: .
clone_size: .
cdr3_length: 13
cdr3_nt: TGTGCCAGCAGCTTGGGGGGGGAGACAGAAGCTTTCTTT
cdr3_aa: CASSLGGETEAFF

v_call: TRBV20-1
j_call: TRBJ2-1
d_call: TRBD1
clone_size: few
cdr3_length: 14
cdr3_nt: TGCAGTGCTATTTCTGGGACAGGCGTCGGTGAGCAGTTCTTC
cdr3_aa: CSAISGTGVGEQFF

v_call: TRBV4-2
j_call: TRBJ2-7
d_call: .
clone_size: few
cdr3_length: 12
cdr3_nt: TGTGCCAGCAGCCAAGGGACGTGGGAGCAGTACTTC
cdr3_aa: CASSQGTWEQYF

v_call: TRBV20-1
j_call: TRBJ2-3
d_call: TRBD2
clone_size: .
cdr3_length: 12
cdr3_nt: TGCAGTGCTCCGGGACTAGCGGTTACGCAGTATTTT
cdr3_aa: CSAPGLAVTQYF

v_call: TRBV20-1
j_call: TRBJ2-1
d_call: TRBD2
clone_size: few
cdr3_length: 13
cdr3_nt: TGCAGTGCTACCAGCGGGGGTTACAATGAGCAGTTCTTC
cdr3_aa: CSATSGGYNEQFF

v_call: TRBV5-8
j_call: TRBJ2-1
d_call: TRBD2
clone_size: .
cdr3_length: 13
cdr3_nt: TGTGCCAGCAGCTTGCGGACTAGCGGGACCAAGTTCTTC
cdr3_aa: CASSLRTSGTKFF

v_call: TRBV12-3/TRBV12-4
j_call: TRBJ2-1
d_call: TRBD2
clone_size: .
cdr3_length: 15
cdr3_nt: TGTGCCAGCAGTTTCGGCGCGGGAGGTCACAATGAGCAGTTCTTC
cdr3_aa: CASSFGAGGHNEQFF

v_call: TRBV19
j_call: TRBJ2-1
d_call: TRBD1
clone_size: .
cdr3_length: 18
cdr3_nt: TGTGCCAGTAGTATAGATACCGAACAGGGGTTCCTATACAATGAGCAGTTCTTC
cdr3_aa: CASSIDTEQGFLYNEQFF

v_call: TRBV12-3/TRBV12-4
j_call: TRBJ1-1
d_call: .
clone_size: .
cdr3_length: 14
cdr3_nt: TGTGCCAGCAGTTCAGGGTGGTCGGCGACTGAAGCTTTCTTT
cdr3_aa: CASSSGWSATEAFF

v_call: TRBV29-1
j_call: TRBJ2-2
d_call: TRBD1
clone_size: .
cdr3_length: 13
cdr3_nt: TGCAGCGTTGGACAGGGAAAAACCGGGGAGCTGTTTTTT
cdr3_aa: CSVGQGKTGELFF

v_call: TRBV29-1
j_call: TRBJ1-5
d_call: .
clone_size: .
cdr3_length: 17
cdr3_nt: TGCAGCGTCGTACAACAGGGTTTGACCCCCCGGGGCCAGCCCCAGCATTTT
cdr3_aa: CSVVQQGLTPRGQPQHF

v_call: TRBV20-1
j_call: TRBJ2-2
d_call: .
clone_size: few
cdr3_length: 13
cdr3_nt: TGCAGTGCTAGAGTTAGCGGAACCGGGGAGCTGTTTTTT
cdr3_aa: CSARVSGTGELFF

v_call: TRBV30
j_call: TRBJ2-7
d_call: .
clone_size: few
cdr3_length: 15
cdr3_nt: TGTGCCTGGAGTGTACAGGGACTCCAGATCTACGAGCAGTACTTC
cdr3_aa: CAWSVQGLQIYEQYF

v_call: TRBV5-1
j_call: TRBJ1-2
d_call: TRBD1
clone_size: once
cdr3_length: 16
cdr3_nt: TGCGCCAGCAGCTTGGCGGGGACAGCGACTAACTATGGCTACACCTTC
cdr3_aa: CASSLAGTATNYGYTF

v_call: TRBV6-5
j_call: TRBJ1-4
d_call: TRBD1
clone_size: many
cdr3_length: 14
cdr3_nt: TGTGCCAGCAGTTACGGACAGGGGGCGGAAAAACTGTTTTTT
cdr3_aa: CASSYGQGAEKLFF

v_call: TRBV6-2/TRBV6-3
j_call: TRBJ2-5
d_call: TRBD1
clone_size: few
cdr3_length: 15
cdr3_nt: TGTGCCAGCAGAGGACCGGACAGGGCGCAAGAGACCCAGTACTTC
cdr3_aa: CASRGPDRAQETQYF

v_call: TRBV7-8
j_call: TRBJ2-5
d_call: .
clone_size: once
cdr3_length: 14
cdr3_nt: TGTGCCAGCAGCCCGGGACGCCCCCCCGAGACCCAGTACTTC
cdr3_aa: CASSPGRPPETQYF

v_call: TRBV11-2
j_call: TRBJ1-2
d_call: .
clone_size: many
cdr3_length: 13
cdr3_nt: TGTGCCAGCAGCCGAGGAGGGTCCTATGGCTACACCTTC
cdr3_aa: CASSRGGSYGYTF

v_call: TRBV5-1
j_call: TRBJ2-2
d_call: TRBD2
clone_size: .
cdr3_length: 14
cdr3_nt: TGCGCCAGCAAAGCACTAGCGGGCACCGGGGAGCTGTTTTTT
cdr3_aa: CASKALAGTGELFF

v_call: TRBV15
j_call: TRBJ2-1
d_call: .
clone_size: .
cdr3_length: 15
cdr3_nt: TGTGCCACCAGCAGAGGCAGGGGCCACTACAATGAGCAGTTCTTC
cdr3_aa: CATSRGRGHYNEQFF

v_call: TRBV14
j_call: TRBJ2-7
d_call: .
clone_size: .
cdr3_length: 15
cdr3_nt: TGTGCCAGCAGCCAAGATGTAACGTCCCCAGGAGGGCAGTACTTC
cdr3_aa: CASSQDVTSPGGQYF

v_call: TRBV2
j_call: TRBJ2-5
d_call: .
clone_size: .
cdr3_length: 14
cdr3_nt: TGTGCCAGCAGTGATACCACTAGGCTTGAGACCCAGTACTTC
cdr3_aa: CASSDTTRLETQYF

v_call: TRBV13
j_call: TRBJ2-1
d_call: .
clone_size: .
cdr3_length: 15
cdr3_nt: TGTGCCAGCAGCTCCTCTCCAGACTCCTACAATGAGCAGTTCTTC
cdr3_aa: CASSSSPDSYNEQFF

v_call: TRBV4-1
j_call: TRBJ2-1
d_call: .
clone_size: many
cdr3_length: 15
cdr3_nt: TGCGCCAGCAGCCAAGATCCCCGGGGATACAATGAGCAGTTCTTC
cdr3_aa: CASSQDPRGYNEQFF

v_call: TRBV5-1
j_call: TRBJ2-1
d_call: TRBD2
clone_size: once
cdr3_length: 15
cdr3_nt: TGCGCCAGCAGCTTAGAGGCGGGAGAGTACAATGAGCAGTTCTTC
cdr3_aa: CASSLEAGEYNEQFF

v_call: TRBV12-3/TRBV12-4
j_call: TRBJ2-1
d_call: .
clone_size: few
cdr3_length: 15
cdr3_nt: TGTGCCAGCAGTTTAGGGCGCCTCTCCTACAATGAGCAGTTCTTC
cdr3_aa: CASSLGRLSYNEQFF

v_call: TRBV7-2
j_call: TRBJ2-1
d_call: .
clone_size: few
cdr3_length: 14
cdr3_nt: TGTGCCAGCAGCTTAGCGGCTAATTCCAATGAGCAGTTCTTC
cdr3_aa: CASSLAANSNEQFF